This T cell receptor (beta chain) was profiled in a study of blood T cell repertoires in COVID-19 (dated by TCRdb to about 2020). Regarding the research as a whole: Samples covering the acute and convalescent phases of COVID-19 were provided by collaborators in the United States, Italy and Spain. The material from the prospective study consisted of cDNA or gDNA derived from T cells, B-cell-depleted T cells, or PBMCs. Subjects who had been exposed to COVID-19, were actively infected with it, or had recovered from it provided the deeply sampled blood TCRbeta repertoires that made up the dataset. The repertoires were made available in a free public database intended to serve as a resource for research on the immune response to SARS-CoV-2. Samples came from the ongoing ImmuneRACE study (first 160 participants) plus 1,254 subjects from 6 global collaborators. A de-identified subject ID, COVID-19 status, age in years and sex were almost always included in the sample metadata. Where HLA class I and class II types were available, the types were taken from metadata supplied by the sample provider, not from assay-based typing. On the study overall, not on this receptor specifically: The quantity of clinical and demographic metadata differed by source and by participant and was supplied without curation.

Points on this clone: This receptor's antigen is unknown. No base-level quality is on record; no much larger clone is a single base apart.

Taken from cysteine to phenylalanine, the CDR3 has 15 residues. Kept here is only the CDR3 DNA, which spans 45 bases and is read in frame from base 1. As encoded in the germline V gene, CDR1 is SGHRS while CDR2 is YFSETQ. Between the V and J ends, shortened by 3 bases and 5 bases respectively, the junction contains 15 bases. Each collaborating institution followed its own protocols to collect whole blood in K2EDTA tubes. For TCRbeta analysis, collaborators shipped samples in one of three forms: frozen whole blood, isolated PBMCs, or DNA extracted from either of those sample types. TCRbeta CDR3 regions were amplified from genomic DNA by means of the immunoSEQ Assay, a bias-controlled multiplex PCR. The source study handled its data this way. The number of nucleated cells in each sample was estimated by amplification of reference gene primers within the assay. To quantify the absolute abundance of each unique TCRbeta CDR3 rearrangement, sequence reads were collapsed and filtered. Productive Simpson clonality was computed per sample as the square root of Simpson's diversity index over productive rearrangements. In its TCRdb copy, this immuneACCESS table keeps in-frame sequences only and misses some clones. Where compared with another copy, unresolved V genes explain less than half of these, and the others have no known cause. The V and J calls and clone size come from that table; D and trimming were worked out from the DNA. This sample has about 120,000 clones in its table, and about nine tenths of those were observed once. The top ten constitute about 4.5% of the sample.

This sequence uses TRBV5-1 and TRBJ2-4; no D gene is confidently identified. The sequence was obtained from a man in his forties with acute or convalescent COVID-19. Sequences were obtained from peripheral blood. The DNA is TGCGCCAGCAGCTCCGACTCTTACTGGGAAAACATTCAGTACTTC. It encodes CASSSDSYWENIQYF.